This passage covers 32 T cell receptor beta chains from one sample sequenced in a study of T cells in Graves' hyperthyroidism and ophthalmopathy. TCR beta CDR3 regions were amplified from RNA transcripts. The TCR CDR3 was amplified in a first-round RT-PCR using the HTBI primer set. TCRdb passed the multiplex PCR reads through MiXCR, listing each CDR3 protein once. In the table there are 530,000 or so distinct CDR3 sequences, over 15% of which are singletons. Sequenced input: blood. The receptors shown here come from a woman in her late teens or twenties with Graves' ophthalmopathy.

This clonotype was detected many times. The chain links TRBV18 to TRBJ2-3; the D is unclear. CDR3 length: 11 amino acids. Trimming left V 3 bases short and J 7 bases short, with 5 bases between. The V gene's germline CDR1 is KGHSH and CDR2 LQKENI. In DNA, the CDR3 is TGTGCCAGCTCACCCGAAAATACGCAGTATTTT. Translated, it gives CASSPENTQYF. Drawing the rest from reference TRBV18 and TRBJ2-3, the complete variable domain is NAGVMQNPRHLVRRRGQEARLRCSPMKGHSHVYWYRQLPEEGLKFMVYLQKENIIDESGMPKERFSAEFPKEGPSILRIQQVVRGDSAAYFCASSPENTQYFGPGTRLTVL.

The rearrangement links TRBV6-5 to TRBJ2-3, with 7 bases that match TRBD2. The CDR3 consists of 15 residues. The trim removed 0 bases at V and 0 bases at J, leaving 0 bases unmatched. CDR1 and CDR2 from the germline V gene are MNHEY and SVGAGI. The CDR3 DNA reads TGTGCCAGCAGTTACTCGGGGGGGAGCACAGATACGCAGTATTTT. Its translation: CASSYSGGSTDTQYF.

The chain carries TRBV5-4 and TRBJ2-7; possibly TRBD2 for D (7 bases). V was clipped by 2 bases and J by 9 bases, with 12 bases between them. From germline, CDR1 is SGHNT and CDR2 YYREEE (reference sequence). The CDR3 is 12 residues long. CDR3 nucleotides: TGTGCCAGCAGCTTTAAGGGGGAGGGGCAGTACTTC. This encodes CASSFKGEGQYF.

This clonotype was recorded many times. The gene calls are TRBV5-1 and TRBJ2-5; the match to TRBD2 covers 8 bases. Trimming cost V 0 bases and J 1 base; bases outside gene matches: 2. The germline V gene has CDR1 SGHRS and CDR2 YFSETQ. CDR3 length equals 15 residues. The CDR3 loop is CASSLVGLAQETQYF. In DNA form, the CDR3 reads TGCGCCAGCAGCTTGGTTGGACTAGCCCAAGAGACCCAGTACTTC. The full variable domain, with the rest looked up from reference TRBV5-1 and TRBJ2-5, is KAGVTQTPRYLIKTRGQQVTLSCSPISGHRSVSWYQQTPGQGLQFLFEYFSETQRNKGNFPGRFSGRQFSNSRSEMNVSTLELGDSALYLCASSLVGLAQETQYFGPGTRLLVL.

Many counts were recorded for this clonotype. The rearrangement links TRBV6-5 to TRBJ1-1, with D uncertain. Germline assignment: CDR1 MNHEY and CDR2 SVGAGI. With 2 bases removed from V and 1 base from J, the gap between germline ends came to 8 bases. The CDR3 has 14 amino acids. This CDR3 reads CASSYVGPNTEAFF. CDR3 sequence (DNA): TGTGCCAGCAGTTACGTAGGGCCGAACACTGAAGCTTTCTTT.

The chain carries TRBV19 and TRBJ2-3; TRBD2 is a possible D gene (6 bases). From germline, CDR1 is LNHDA and CDR2 SQIVND (reference sequence). This CDR3 has 15 residues. Between the trimmed V and J ends, which lost 6 bases and 0 bases, there was a span of 13 bases. Written as DNA, the CDR3 is TGTGCCAGTAGCCCGGGGGATACTAGCACAGATACGCAGTATTTT. Translated: CASSPGDTSTDTQYF.

The chain carries TRBV7-2 and TRBJ2-7; 7 bases are shared with TRBD2. The germline CDR1 and CDR2 sequences are SGHTA and FQGNSA. V gave up 5 bases and J gave up 4 bases; unmatched junction bases: 8. This CDR3 contains 14 residues. As DNA, the CDR3 is TGTGCCAGCAGCCCCGCGTCGGGGGGTTACGAGCAGTACTTC. Translating it yields CASSPASGGYEQYF.

On this clonotype itself: Being one base from a much bigger clone, this may be a read error. This sequence joins TRBV28 and TRBJ1-2, with 8 bases lining up with TRBD1. Trimming at V came to 5 bases and at J to 3 bases, leaving 5 bases not matched to a gene. The CDR3 has 14 residues. The germline CDR1 and CDR2 sequences are MDHEN and SYDVKM. This CDR3 is CASSARDRHYGYTF. For the CDR3, the DNA is TGTGCCAGCAGTGCCCGGGACAGGCACTATGGCTACACCTTC.

The chain carries TRBV4-3 and TRBJ2-2; D uncertain. The germline V gene encodes CDR1 LGHNA and CDR2 YSLEER. The CDR3 consists of 15 residues. The germline V and J ends were trimmed by 0 bases and 3 bases, with 8 bases remaining between them. CDR3 amino acids: CASSQDLSDTGELFF. DNA of the CDR3: TGCGCCAGCAGCCAAGATTTATCCGACACCGGGGAGCTGTTTTTT.

This clonotype has at least ten counts. The genes are TRBV27 and TRBJ1-2; a weak D match, TRBD1 (6 bases). CDR3 length: 13 amino acids. The V end lost 2 bases, the J end lost 7 bases, and 11 bases lay between the germline ends. CDR1 and CDR2 from the germline V gene are MNHEY and SMNVEV (reference sequence). The DNA of the CDR3 is TGTGCCAGCAGTTTAGAAGGGGGTGCTGGCTACACCTTC. Its translation is CASSLEGGAGYTF.

This clonotype has ten or more counts. The chain uses TRBV12-3 or TRBV12-4 and TRBJ1-1; a possible D gene is TRBD1 (5 bases). Between the trimmed V and J ends, which lost 5 bases and 5 bases, there was a span of 12 bases. This CDR3 region has 13 residues. The chain's CDR3 is CASSRLWGTEAFF. CDR3 bases: TGTGCCAGCAGTAGATTGTGGGGGACTGAAGCTTTCTTT.

At least ten counts were recorded for this clonotype. The chain links TRBV6-2 or TRBV6-3 to TRBJ2-1, with D possibly matching TRBD1 (6 bases). Germline CDR1 and CDR2: MNHEY and SVGEGT. V gave up 6 bases and J gave up 4 bases, with 16 bases separating them. This CDR3 spans 15 amino acids. The CDR3 DNA is TGTGCCAGCAGCCCCCGGACCCAGGGGTACAATGAGCAGTTCTTC. This translates into CASSPRTQGYNEQFF.

The rearrangement uses TRBV7-8 and TRBJ2-5; D unresolved. Germline-derived CDR1 and CDR2 are SGHVS and FQNEAQ. There are 14 residues in the CDR3. V lost 1 base and J 2 bases, leaving 8 bases between the germline ends. In DNA, the CDR3 is TGTGCCAGCAGCTTAGTGGGGTTACAAGAGACCCAGTACTTC. Translated, it gives CASSLVGLQETQYF.

A few counts support this clonotype. V is TRBV28 and J is TRBJ2-3; D ambiguous. CDR3 size: 12 residues. Germline V gene sequence: CDR1 MDHEN, CDR2 SYDVKM. Between the trimmed V and J ends, which lost 7 bases and 6 bases, there was a span of 11 bases. The CDR3 sequence: CASTETRDTQYF. CDR3 nucleotides: TGTGCCAGCACCGAGACTCGCGATACGCAGTATTTT.

J is TRBJ1-5 and V is TRBV28; no definite D call. Germline values: CDR1 MDHEN, CDR2 SYDVKM. V was shortened by 5 bases and J by 3 bases, with 11 bases between the two germline ends. This CDR3 is 14 amino acids long. The DNA of the CDR3 is TGTGCCAGCAGTCCCCCACAACACAATCAGCCCCAGCATTTT. This codes for CASSPPQHNQPQHF.

V usage is TRBV4-1 and J usage is TRBJ2-1; 9 bases align to TRBD1. The V gene end was trimmed by 5 bases and the J gene end by 9 bases; junction bases not matched to a gene: 17. Germline CDR1 and CDR2: MGHRA and YSYEKL. This CDR3 spans 17 amino acids. The CDR3 here is CASSGDVGTGNAGEQFF. CDR3 coding DNA: TGCGCCAGCAGCGGAGACGTCGGGACAGGGAACGCGGGTGAGCAGTTCTTC.

This clonotype has ten or more counts. The rearrangement links TRBV2 to TRBJ2-7, with D unclear. Trimming took 2 bases from V and 3 from J, leaving 8 bases between them. The CDR3 loop spans 13 amino acids. The germline V gene encodes CDR1 SNHLY and CDR2 FYNNEI. CDR3 in DNA: TGTGCCAGCAGTGAAACAGTAATCTACGAGCAGTACTTC. Amino acid sequence: CASSETVIYEQYF.

This clonotype has only a few counts. This chain connects TRBV4-2 to TRBJ2-7; maybe TRBD2 (7 bases). V shed 1 base and J shed 0 bases, with 10 bases lying between them. The CDR3 runs to 15 residues. CDR1 is LGHNA and CDR2 is YNFKEQ in the germline V gene. As DNA, the CDR3 is TGTGCCAGCAGCCAAGCGGGGGGCTTCTCCTACGAGCAGTACTTC. Protein sequence: CASSQAGGFSYEQYF.

This rearrangement joins TRBV20-1 to TRBJ2-3, with D unclear. Between the trimmed V and J ends, which lost 2 bases and 2 bases, there was a span of 5 bases. This CDR3 is built from 12 residues. CDR1 and CDR2 (germline): DFQATT, SNEGSKA (reference sequence). The chain's CDR3 is CSARPSTDTQYF. CDR3 bases: TGCAGTGCTAGACCCTCCACAGATACGCAGTATTTT.

This clonotype was recorded at least ten times. The chain couples TRBV2 to TRBJ1-5; TRBD1 might be the D (5 bases). V lost 3 bases, J lost 6 bases, and 15 bases lay in between. The CDR3 contains 15 residues. CDR1 and CDR2 (germline): SNHLY, FYNNEI. The CDR3 DNA follows: TGTGCCAGCAGTGATTCCCAGGGAGGAGGTCAGCCCCAGCATTTT. It is translated as CASSDSQGGGQPQHF.

With regard to this clonotype: A much larger clone lies one base from this, so it may be a read error. The chain links TRBV7-8 to TRBJ1-2; tentatively, D is TRBD1 (5 bases). Germline V gene data show CDR1 as SGHVS and CDR2 as FQNEAQ. The CDR3 consists of 17 residues. With 4 bases removed from V and 2 bases from J, the gap between germline ends came to 20 bases. The CDR3 DNA is TGTGCCAGCAGCTCCCCCCCGTGGCGACAGAAAAACTATGGCTACACCTTC. Translated: CASSSPPWRQKNYGYTF.

This clonotype occurred many times. The rearrangement links TRBV5-1 to TRBJ2-5; D tentatively fits TRBD1 or TRBD2 (5 bases each). V was clipped by 0 bases and J by 3 bases, with 9 bases between them. The CDR3 sequence is 14 residues long. Germline V lookup: CDR1 SGHRS, CDR2 YFSETQ. The CDR3 spells CASSLEGTKETQYF. The CDR3 coding sequence is TGCGCCAGCAGCTTGGAGGGGACCAAAGAGACCCAGTACTTC.

This clonotype was picked up a small number of times. The genes are TRBV18 and TRBJ1-2; D is undetermined. The CDR3 length is 12 residues. V gave up 8 bases and J gave up 7 bases, with 14 bases separating them. Germline CDR1 and CDR2: KGHSH and LQKENI. The CDR3, as DNA: TGTGCCAGCGGAATGGAGGCGGGTGGCTACACCTTC. Encoded protein: CASGMEAGGYTF.

The J gene is TRBJ2-2, the V gene TRBV20-1; TRBD1 matches at 8 bases. Germline V CDR1 and CDR2: DFQATT, SNEGSKA (reference sequence). The CDR3 contains 15 residues. V lost 0 bases and J lost 5; bases outside the gene matches: 5. DNA for the CDR3: TGCAGTGCTAGAGATGGGGACAGGCCGACCGGGGAGCTGTTTTTT. Translated, it gives CSARDGDRPTGELFF.

Written as DNA, the CDR3 is TGTGCCACCAGCAGAGGTCGAGATAGCGGGAGGTATAATGAGCAGTTCTTC. It encodes CATSRGRDSGRYNEQFF. The V call is TRBV15, the J call TRBJ2-1, with 10 positions matching TRBD2. The CDR3 has 17 residues. The germline V gene encodes CDR1 LNHNV and CDR2 YYDKDF (reference sequence). After removal of 1 base from V and 7 bases from J, the junction contained 10 bases not matched to a gene.

The chain links TRBV20-1 to TRBJ2-7; 9 bases are a match to TRBD2. V shed 3 bases, J shed 4 bases, and the junction held 7 bases outside the gene matches. The V gene's germline CDR1 is DFQATT and CDR2 SNEGSKA (reference sequence). This CDR3 has 14 residues. CDR3 sequence: CSARAPTSGYEQYF. The CDR3 nucleotides are TGCAGTGCTAGGGCCCCAACTAGCGGGTACGAGCAGTACTTC.

This clonotype was counted many times. The chain has TRBV11-2 and TRBJ2-2; D unclear. Germline CDR1 and CDR2: SGHAT and FQNNGV. The CDR3 loop spans 16 amino acids. Trimming removed 4 bases at V and 0 bases at J, with 12 bases between. The CDR3: CASSSWRRTNTGELFF. Here the CDR3 DNA reads TGTGCCAGCAGCTCATGGAGACGGACGAACACCGGGGAGCTGTTTTTT. Variable domain in full (rest from reference TRBV11-2 and TRBJ2-2): EAGVAQSPRYKIIEKRQSVAFWCNPISGHATLYWYQQILGQGPKLLIQFQNNGVVDDSQLPKDRFSAERLKGVDSTLKIQPAKLEDSAVYLCASSSWRRTNTGELFFGEGSRLTVL.

This clonotype has ten or more counts. The chain employs TRBV30 and TRBJ2-5; unclear D gene. The germline CDR1 and CDR2 sequences are GTSNPN and SVGIG (reference sequence). V was shortened by 0 bases and J by 2 bases, with 10 bases between the two germline ends. The CDR3 loop spans 14 amino acids. The CDR3 DNA follows: TGTGCCTGGAGTGTAATAGCTGAACAAGAGACCCAGTACTTC. It translates to CAWSVIAEQETQYF.

The table lists this clonotype with many counts. The chain couples TRBV6-5 to TRBJ2-7, with D uncertain. This CDR3 comprises 15 residues. The ends were cut back, 6 bases at V and 3 bases at J, with 18 bases in the middle. Per germline, CDR1 MNHEY and CDR2 SVGAGI. This CDR3 is CASRFETDTFYEQYF. CDR3 DNA sequence: TGTGCCAGCAGATTCGAGACGGATACTTTCTACGAGCAGTACTTC.

This clonotype was seen a handful of times. The chain links TRBV27 to TRBJ1-4; D possibly corresponds to TRBD1 (5 bases). The CDR3 length is 11 residues. The V gene lost 5 bases and the J gene lost 8 bases, with 6 bases spanning the gap. Germline V gene sequence: CDR1 MNHEY, CDR2 SMNVEV (reference sequence). The DNA of the CDR3 is TGTGCCAGCAGTCGGGGGGAAAAACTGTTTTTT. Translated: CASSRGEKLFF.

The chain employs TRBV6-5 and TRBJ2-5; a possible D gene is TRBD2 (6 bases). With 4 bases removed from V and 6 bases from J, the gap between germline ends came to 12 bases. CDR3 length: 13 residues. In germline, CDR1 is MNHEY, CDR2 SVGAGI. The CDR3 DNA is TGTGCCAGCAGTTTGAGGAGGGGAAAGACCCAGTACTTC. Encoded protein: CASSLRRGKTQYF.

This clonotype was seen at least ten times. J is TRBJ2-1 and V is TRBV29-1; maybe TRBD1 (6 bases). CDR1 and CDR2 from the germline V gene are SQVTM and ANQGSEA. The CDR3 spans 16 residues. The V end lost 0 bases, the J end lost 2 bases, and 14 bases lay between the germline ends. DNA for the CDR3: TGCAGCGTTGAAGATCCCGACAGGCAAACCTACAATGAGCAGTTCTTC. Amino acid sequence: CSVEDPDRQTYNEQFF.